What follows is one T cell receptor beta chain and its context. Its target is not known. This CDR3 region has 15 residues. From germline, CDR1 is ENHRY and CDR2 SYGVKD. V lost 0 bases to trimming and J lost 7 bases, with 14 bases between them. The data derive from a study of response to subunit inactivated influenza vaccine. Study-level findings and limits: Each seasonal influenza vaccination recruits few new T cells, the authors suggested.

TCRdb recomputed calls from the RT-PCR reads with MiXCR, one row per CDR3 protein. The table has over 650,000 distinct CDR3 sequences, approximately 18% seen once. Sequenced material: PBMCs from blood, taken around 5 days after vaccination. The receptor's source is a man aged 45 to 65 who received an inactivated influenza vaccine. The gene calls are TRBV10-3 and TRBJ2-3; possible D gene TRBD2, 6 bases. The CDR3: CAISESMTRGNTQYF. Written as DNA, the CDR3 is TGTGCCATCAGTGAGTCGATGACCCGCGGGAATACGCAGTATTTT.